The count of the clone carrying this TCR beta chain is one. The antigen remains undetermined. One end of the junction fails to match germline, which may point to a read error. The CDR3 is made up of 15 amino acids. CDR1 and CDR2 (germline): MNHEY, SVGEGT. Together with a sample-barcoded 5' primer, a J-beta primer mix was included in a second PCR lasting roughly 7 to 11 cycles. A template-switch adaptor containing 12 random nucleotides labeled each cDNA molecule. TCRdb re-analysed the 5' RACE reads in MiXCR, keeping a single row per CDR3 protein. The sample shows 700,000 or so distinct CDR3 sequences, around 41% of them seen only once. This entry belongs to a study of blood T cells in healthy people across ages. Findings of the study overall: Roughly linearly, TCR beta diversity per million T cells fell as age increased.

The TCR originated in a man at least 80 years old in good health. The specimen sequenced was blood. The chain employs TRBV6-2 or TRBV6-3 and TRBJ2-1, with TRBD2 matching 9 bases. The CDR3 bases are TGTGCCAGCAGTTGGACTAGCGCGTCCTACAATGAGCGGTTCTTC. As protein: CASSWTSASYNERFF.